The 14 T cell receptor beta chains reported below all come from one sample, sequenced in a study of T cell clonotyping in hematopoietic cell transplantation. Libraries were prepared by immunoSEQ multiplex PCR; TCRdb keeps only in-frame clonotypes and omits some of them. This repertoire shows 45,000 to 60,000 clones, approximately 90% found once; its top ten account for about 5.6%. Sample time point: recipient sample about 28 days before transplant, after cytoreduction. The sample in question was peripheral blood mononuclear cells, obtained before stem cell transplant. These receptors originate from a man in his sixties with biphenotypic leukemia. Some clones in this sample may be carry-over from other donors' samples.

This rearrangement joins TRBV4-1 to TRBJ1-1; D possibly corresponds to TRBD1 (5 bases). This CDR3 has 14 amino acids. CDR1 is MGHRA and CDR2 is YSYEKL in the germline V gene. V shed 5 bases and J shed 4 bases, with 14 bases lying between them. The CDR3 DNA reads TGCGCCAGCAGCACCCGGGACGTAAGCACTGAAGCTTTCTTT. Translation gives CASSTRDVSTEAFF.

CDR3 sequence (DNA): TGTGCCAGCGCCCTTGACAGTATTGGGACTGAAGCTTTCTTT. Its protein is CASALDSIGTEAFF. This sequence joins TRBV28 and TRBJ1-1; TRBD1 might be the D (5 bases). CDR3 length equals 14 residues. Looked up from germline, CDR1 is MDHEN and CDR2 is SYDVKM. Trimming removed 8 bases at V and 5 bases at J, with 18 bases between.

The chain employs TRBV29-1 and TRBJ1-2; D unclear. The CDR3 length is 14 residues. The germline V gene encodes CDR1 SQVTM and CDR2 ANQGSEA. Trimming took 3 bases from V and 4 from J, leaving 15 bases between them. CDR3 sequence: CSVDGQDEGYGYTF. The CDR3 DNA sequence: TGCAGCGTTGACGGCCAGGATGAAGGCTATGGCTACACCTTC.

The chain links TRBV27 to TRBJ2-6; D unresolved. V lost 5 bases to trimming and J lost 1 base, with 12 bases between them. The germline CDR1 and CDR2 sequences are MNHEY and SMNVEV (reference sequence). The CDR3 is 16 amino acids. For the CDR3, the DNA is TGTGCCAGCAGTCATAGTAGGGTATCTGGGGCCAACGTCCTGACTTTC. Translated: CASSHSRVSGANVLTF.

This clone is a singleton in its sample. This chain uses TRBV27 with TRBJ1-2; D is uncertain. Germline lookup yields CDR1 MNHEY and CDR2 SMNVEV (reference sequence). This CDR3 has 13 amino acids. Between the trimmed V and J ends, which lost 2 bases and 4 bases, there was a span of 8 bases. DNA of the CDR3: TGTGCCAGCAGTTTACAGCCGGGCTATGGCTACACCTTC. This translates into CASSLQPGYGYTF.

This clone was observed once. The V call is TRBV5-1, the J call TRBJ1-2; D perhaps matches TRBD1 (5 bases). The CDR3 spans 13 residues. The germline gives CDR1 SGHRS, CDR2 YFSETQ. V lost 4 bases, J lost 3 bases, and 10 bases lay in between. This chain's CDR3 is CASSPGFDYGYTF. CDR3 bases: TGCGCCAGCAGCCCAGGGTTCGACTATGGCTACACCTTC.

This clone has only one observation. The V call is TRBV7-6, the J call TRBJ2-5, with 7 bases fitting TRBD2. CDR1 is SGHVS, CDR2 FNYEAQ, per germline. Trimming removed 0 bases from V and 4 bases from J; junction bases left unmatched: 5. The CDR3 runs to 15 residues. The CDR3 sequence is CASSLAGGPSETQYF. The CDR3 nucleotides are TGTGCCAGCAGCTTAGCGGGAGGGCCCTCAGAGACCCAGTACTTC.

The J gene is TRBJ1-1, the V gene TRBV28, with D maybe TRBD1 (5 bases). CDR3 length equals 13 residues. The germline V gene encodes CDR1 MDHEN and CDR2 SYDVKM. V was clipped by 7 bases and J by 2 bases, with 11 bases between them. The CDR3 loop is CASTLRGNTEAFF. The CDR3 DNA sequence: TGTGCCAGCACTTTGAGGGGAAACACTGAAGCTTTCTTT.

J is TRBJ1-1 and V is TRBV6-5, with 7 positions matching TRBD1. This CDR3 is built from 12 residues. Trimming took 6 bases from V and 3 from J; bases not matched to a gene: 1. The germline V gene has CDR1 MNHEY and CDR2 SVGAGI. In nucleotides, the CDR3 is TGTGCCAGCAGAGGGGGCCACACTGAAGCTTTCTTT. Translation: CASRGGHTEAFF.

V usage is TRBV19 and J usage is TRBJ1-5, with D tentatively TRBD1 (6 bases). V was pared by 6 bases and J by 2 bases, with 11 bases between. The CDR3 extends over 14 amino acids. Germline V gives CDR1 LNHDA, CDR2 SQIVND (reference sequence). The CDR3 here is CASSGAGGNQPQHF. The CDR3 coding sequence is TGTGCCAGTAGCGGGGCAGGGGGCAATCAGCCCCAGCATTTT. The full variable domain, completed using reference TRBV19 and TRBJ1-5, is DGGITQSPKYLFRKEGQNVTLSCEQNLNHDAMYWYRQDPGQGLRLIYYSQIVNDFQKGDIAEGYSVSREKKESFPLTVTSAQKNPTAFYLCASSGAGGNQPQHFGDGTRLSIL.

The genes are TRBV2 and TRBJ1-2; tentatively, D is TRBD1 (5 bases). Germline CDR1 is SNHLY and CDR2 is FYNNEI. V was clipped by 7 bases and J by 8 bases, with 17 bases between them. The CDR3 has 13 amino acids. The CDR3 DNA follows: TGTGCCAGCACGTTCTTCAGGGAAGAAGGCTACACCTTC. Protein: CASTFFREEGYTF.

The chain links TRBV28 to TRBJ2-7; D is perhaps TRBD1 or TRBD2 (5 bases each). CDR3 length: 15 amino acids. V was cut by 6 bases and J by 2 bases, with 17 bases left in between. CDR1 MDHEN and CDR2 SYDVKM come from the germline V gene. CDR3 nucleotide sequence: TGTGCCAGCAGCGCTATCCGGGACGGAACCTACGAGCAGTACTTC. Translation: CASSAIRDGTYEQYF.

The chain has TRBV5-4 and TRBJ1-2; D not certain. The germline V gene encodes CDR1 SGHNT and CDR2 YYREEE (reference sequence). V dropped 2 bases and J dropped 1 base, with 18 bases sitting between them. This CDR3 comprises 17 residues. CDR3 protein: CASSFLTAPQDNYGYTF. DNA of the CDR3: TGTGCCAGCAGCTTCTTGACGGCGCCTCAGGATAACTATGGCTACACCTTC.

The genes are TRBV5-6 and TRBJ2-3; a weak D match, TRBD1 (5 bases). This CDR3 comprises 15 residues. CDR1 and CDR2 from the germline V gene are SGHDT and YYEEEE. V lost 0 bases and J lost 6, with 14 bases in between. The CDR3 spells CASSLAAGFVDTQYF. Here the CDR3 DNA reads TGTGCCAGCAGCTTGGCCGCAGGGTTTGTGGATACGCAGTATTTT.